A selection of T cell receptor beta chains follows, all from one sample in a study of T cell responses to AZD1222 COVID-19 vaccine. The method was immunoSEQ multiplex PCR; TCRdb's version includes in-frame clones alone and lacks a portion of them. The sample includes approximately 140,000 clones, 80% to 95% of them seen just once. The sequences come from peripheral blood, collected 28 days after the second AZD1222 dose. Every receptor here comes from an adult who received the AZD1222 COVID-19 vaccine. Both conserved end residues are part of each CDR3. A D gene is named only where the DNA matches it firmly.

v_call	j_call	d_call	cdr3_aa	cdr3_nt
TRBV3-1/TRBV3-2	TRBJ2-1	.	CASSQGRSSYNEQFF	TGTGCCAGCAGCCAAGGGAGAAGCTCCTACAATGAGCAGTTCTTC
TRBV2	TRBJ2-3	TRBD2	CASSIFSGRTTDTQYF	TGTGCCAGCAGTATCTTTAGCGGGAGGACCACAGATACGCAGTATTTT
TRBV19	TRBJ1-5	TRBD1	CASHLDRGSNQPQHF	TGTGCCAGCCACTTAGACAGGGGCTCCAATCAGCCCCAGCATTTT
TRBV7-9	TRBJ2-5	.	CASSRHDKMETQYF	TGTGCCAGCAGCCGCCACGACAAGATGGAGACCCAGTACTTC
TRBV30	TRBJ1-6	.	CAWSVGRAYNSPLHF	TGTGCCTGGAGTGTCGGGAGGGCCTATAATTCACCCCTCCACTTT
TRBV19	TRBJ2-7	.	CASSIPGRTRYEQYF	TGTGCCAGTAGTATCCCGGGCAGGACCCGCTACGAGCAGTACTTC
TRBV18	TRBJ1-1	.	CASSPLLKNTEAFF	TGTGCCAGCTCACCACTTCTAAAGAACACTGAAGCTTTCTTT
TRBV5-4	TRBJ1-6	.	CASSLNRYNSPLHF	TGTGCCAGCAGCTTGAACCGGTATAATTCACCCCTCCACTTT
TRBV12-5	TRBJ1-1	.	CASGLGVSEAFF	TGTGCTAGTGGTTTGGGAGTATCTGAAGCTTTCTTT
TRBV2	TRBJ1-2	.	CASSEALQGYGYTF	TGTGCCAGCAGTGAAGCGCTGCAAGGATATGGCTACACCTTC
TRBV28	TRBJ2-1	TRBD1	CASKNVGGQGLKSSYNEQFF	TGTGCCAGCAAAAACGTCGGGGGACAGGGGCTCAAAAGCTCCTACAATGAGCAGTTCTTC
TRBV12-3/TRBV12-4	TRBJ2-1	.	CASSTQREQFF	TGTGCCAGCAGTACGCAGCGGGAGCAGTTCTTC
TRBV15	TRBJ2-7	.	CATTPGAPYEQYF	TGTGCCACCACCCCGGGGGCTCCCTACGAGCAGTACTTC
TRBV3-1/TRBV3-2	TRBJ1-2	.	CASSHSQGDGYTF	TGTGCCAGCAGCCATTCACAGGGCGACGGCTACACCTTC